This note documents a single TCR beta chain sequence. This specimen comes from a study of blood T cell repertoires in COVID-19. Study-level background: Both acute and convalescent COVID-19 samples were obtained from the United States, Italy and Spain. Sample material is recorded as cDNA or gDNA derived from T cells, B-cell-depleted T cells, or PBMCs.

In the authors' methods: Estimation of nucleated cell counts was performed using reference gene primer amplification. Produced via immunoSEQ multiplex PCR; TCRdb's table is partial and in-frame only. The V and J calls and clone size come from that table; D and trimming were worked out from the DNA. The data show roughly 52,000 clones, more than 75% seen once. This CDR3 is built from 13 residues. V shed 4 bases and J 4 bases; nucleotides not matched to a gene: 3. Germline-derived CDR1 and CDR2 are SGHRS and YFSETQ. The chain combines TRBV5-1 with TRBJ1-1; 8 nucleotides line up with TRBD1. The sequencing input was peripheral blood. The receptor was isolated from a man between 45 and 60 years old with acute or convalescent COVID-19. The DNA of the CDR3 is TGCGCCAGCAGCCAAACAGGGGGCACTGAAGCTTTCTTT. This sequence encodes CASSQTGGTEAFF.